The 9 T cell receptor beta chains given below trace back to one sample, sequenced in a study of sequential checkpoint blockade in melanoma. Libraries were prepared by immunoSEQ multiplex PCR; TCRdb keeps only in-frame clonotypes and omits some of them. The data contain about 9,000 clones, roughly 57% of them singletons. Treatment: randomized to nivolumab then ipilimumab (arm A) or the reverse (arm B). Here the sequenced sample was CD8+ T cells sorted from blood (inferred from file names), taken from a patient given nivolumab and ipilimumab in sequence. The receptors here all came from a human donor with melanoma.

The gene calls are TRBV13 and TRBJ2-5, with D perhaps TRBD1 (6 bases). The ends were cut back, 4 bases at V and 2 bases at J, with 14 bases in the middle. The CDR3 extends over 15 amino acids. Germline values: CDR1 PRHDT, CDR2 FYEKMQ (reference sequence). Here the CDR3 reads CASSSKGGWQETQYF. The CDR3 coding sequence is TGTGCCAGCAGCTCCAAAGGGGGTTGGCAAGAGACCCAGTACTTC.

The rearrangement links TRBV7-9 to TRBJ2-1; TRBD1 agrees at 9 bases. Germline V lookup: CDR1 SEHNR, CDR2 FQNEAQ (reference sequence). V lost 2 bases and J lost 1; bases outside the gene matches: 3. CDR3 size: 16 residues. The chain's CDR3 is CASSLTGGRSYNEQFF. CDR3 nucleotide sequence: TGTGCCAGCAGCTTAACAGGGGGCAGGTCCTACAATGAGCAGTTCTTC.

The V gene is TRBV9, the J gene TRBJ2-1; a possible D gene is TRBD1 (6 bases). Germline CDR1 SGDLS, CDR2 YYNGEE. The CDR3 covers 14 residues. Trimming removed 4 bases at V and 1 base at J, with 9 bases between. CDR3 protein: CASSPRGSYNEQFF. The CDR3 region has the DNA TGTGCCAGCAGCCCTAGGGGGTCCTACAATGAGCAGTTCTTC.

The CDR3 here is CASSQERRDTDTQYF. The CDR3 DNA sequence: TGCGCCAGCAGCCAAGAGAGGAGAGACACAGATACGCAGTATTTT. The rearrangement links TRBV4-3 to TRBJ2-3; D is ambiguous. CDR3 size: 15 residues. Per the germline V gene, CDR1 is LGHNA and CDR2 is YSLEER. V lost 0 bases to trimming and J lost 2 bases, with 9 bases between them.

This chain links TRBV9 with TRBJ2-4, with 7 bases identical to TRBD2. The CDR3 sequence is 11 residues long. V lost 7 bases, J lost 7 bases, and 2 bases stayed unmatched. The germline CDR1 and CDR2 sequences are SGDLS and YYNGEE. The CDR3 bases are TGTGCCAGCGGGGGGGGGAACATTCAGTACTTC. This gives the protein CASGGGNIQYF.

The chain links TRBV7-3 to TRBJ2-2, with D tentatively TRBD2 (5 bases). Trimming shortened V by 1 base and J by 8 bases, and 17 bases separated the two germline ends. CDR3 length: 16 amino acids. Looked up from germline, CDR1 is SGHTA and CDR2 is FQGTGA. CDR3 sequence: CASSLRTGSGPGELFF. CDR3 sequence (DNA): TGTGCCAGCAGCTTAAGAACGGGGTCCGGACCTGGGGAGCTGTTTTTT.

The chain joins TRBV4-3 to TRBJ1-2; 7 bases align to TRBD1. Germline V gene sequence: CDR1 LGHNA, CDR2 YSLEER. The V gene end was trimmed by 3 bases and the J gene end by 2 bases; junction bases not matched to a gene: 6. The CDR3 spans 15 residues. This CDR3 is CASSQGTALNYGYTF. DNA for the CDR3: TGCGCCAGCAGCCAGGGGACAGCTCTGAACTATGGCTACACCTTC.

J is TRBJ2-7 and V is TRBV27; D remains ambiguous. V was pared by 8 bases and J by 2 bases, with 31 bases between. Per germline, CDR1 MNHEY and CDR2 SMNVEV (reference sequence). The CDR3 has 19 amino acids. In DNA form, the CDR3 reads TGTGCCAGCTCACTTTACCCTCGTAGGTTAGCCCTACGCCCCTACGAGCAGTACTTC. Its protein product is CASSLYPRRLALRPYEQYF.

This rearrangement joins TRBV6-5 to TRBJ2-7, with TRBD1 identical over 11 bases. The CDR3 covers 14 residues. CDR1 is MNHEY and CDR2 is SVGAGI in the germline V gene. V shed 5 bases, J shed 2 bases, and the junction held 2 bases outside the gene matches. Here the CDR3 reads CASSGTGGAYEQYF. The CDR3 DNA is TGTGCCAGCAGTGGGACAGGGGGAGCCTACGAGCAGTACTTC.